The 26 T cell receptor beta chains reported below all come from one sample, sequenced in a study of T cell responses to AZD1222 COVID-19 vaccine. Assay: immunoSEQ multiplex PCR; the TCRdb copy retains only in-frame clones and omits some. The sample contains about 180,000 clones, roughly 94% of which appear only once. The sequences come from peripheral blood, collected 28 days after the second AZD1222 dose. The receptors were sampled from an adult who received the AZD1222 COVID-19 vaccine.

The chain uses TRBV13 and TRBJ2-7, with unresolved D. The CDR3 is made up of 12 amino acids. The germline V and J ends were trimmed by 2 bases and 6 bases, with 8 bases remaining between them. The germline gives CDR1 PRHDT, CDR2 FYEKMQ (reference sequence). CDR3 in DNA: TGTGCCAGCAGCTTATGGATCGGCGAGCAGTACTTC. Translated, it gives CASSLWIGEQYF.

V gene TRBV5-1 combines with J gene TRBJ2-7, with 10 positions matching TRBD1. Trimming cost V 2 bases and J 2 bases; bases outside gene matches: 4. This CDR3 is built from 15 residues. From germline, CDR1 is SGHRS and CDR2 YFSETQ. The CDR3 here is CASSFIGQGAYEQYF. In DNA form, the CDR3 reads TGCGCCAGCAGCTTTATAGGACAGGGGGCCTACGAGCAGTACTTC.

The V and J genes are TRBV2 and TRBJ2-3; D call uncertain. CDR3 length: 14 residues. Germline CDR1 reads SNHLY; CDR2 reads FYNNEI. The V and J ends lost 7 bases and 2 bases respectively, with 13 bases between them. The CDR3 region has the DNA TGTGCCAGCACGTTCAACACAGCCACAGATACGCAGTATTTT. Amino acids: CASTFNTATDTQYF. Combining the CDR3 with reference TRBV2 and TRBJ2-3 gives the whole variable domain EPEVTQTPSHQVTQMGQEVILRCVPISNHLYFYWYRQILGQKVEFLVSFYNNEISEKSEIFDDQFSVERPDGSNFTLKIRSTKLEDSAMYFCASTFNTATDTQYFGPGTRLTVL.

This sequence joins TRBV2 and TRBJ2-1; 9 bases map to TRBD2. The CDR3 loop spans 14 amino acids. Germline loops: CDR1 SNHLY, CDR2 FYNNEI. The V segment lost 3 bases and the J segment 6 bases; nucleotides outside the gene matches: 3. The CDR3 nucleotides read TGTGCCAGCAGTGAGCGGGAGGGCCTCAATGAGCAGTTCTTC. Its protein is CASSEREGLNEQFF.

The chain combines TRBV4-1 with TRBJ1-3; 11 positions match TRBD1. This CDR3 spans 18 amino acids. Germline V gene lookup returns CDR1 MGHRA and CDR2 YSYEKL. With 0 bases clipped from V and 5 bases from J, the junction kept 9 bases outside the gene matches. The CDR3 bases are TGCGCCAGCAGCCAAGAAACCGGGACAGGGGGTTTTAGAAACACCATATATTTT. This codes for CASSQETGTGGFRNTIYF.

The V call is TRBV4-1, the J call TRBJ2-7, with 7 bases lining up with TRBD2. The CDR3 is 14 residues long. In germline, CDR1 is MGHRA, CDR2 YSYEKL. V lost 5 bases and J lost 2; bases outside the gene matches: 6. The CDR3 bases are TGCGCCAGCAGCTTCGAAGCGGGACCCTACGAGCAGTACTTC. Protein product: CASSFEAGPYEQYF.

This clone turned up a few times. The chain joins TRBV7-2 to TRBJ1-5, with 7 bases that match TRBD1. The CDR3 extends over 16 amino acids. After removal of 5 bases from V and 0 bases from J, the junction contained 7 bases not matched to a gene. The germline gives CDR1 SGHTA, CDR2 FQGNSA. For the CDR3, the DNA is TGTGCCAGCAGCCCAAAAGGGACAGTTAGCAATCAGCCCCAGCATTTT. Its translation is CASSPKGTVSNQPQHF.

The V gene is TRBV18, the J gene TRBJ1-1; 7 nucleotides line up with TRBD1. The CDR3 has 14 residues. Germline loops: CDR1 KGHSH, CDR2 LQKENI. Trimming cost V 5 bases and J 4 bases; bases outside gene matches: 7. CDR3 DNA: TGTGCCAGCTCAACCACCCCAGGGGGCACTGAAGCTTTCTTT. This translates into CASSTTPGGTEAFF.

CDR3 sequence (DNA): TGTGCCAGCAGTTCATGGATGAAGGAAACCATGAACACTGAAGCTTTCTTT. Amino acids: CASSSWMKETMNTEAFF. The genes are TRBV28 and TRBJ1-1; D is unresolved. V gave up 4 bases and J gave up 0 bases, with 18 bases separating them. Germline-derived CDR1 and CDR2 are MDHEN and SYDVKM. The CDR3 spans 17 residues.

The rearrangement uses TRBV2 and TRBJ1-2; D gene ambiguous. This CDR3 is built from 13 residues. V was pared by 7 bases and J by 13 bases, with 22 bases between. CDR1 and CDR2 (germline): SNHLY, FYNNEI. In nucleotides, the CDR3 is TGTGCCAGCAAAAGGACCTCAGATTCCATTCCCACCTTC. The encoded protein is CASKRTSDSIPTF.

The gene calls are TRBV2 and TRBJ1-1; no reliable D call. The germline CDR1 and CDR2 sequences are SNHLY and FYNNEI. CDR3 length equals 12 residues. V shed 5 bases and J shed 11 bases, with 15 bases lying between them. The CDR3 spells CASSPGGFRAFF. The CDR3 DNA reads TGTGCCAGCAGTCCCGGCGGCTTCCGTGCTTTCTTT.

The CDR3 DNA reads TGTGCCAGCAGCTTAGAGCCAGAAGGAAACACCATATATTTT. Its translation is CASSLEPEGNTIYF. This chain links TRBV7-9 with TRBJ1-3; D is ambiguous. The V and J ends lost 1 base and 4 bases respectively, with 8 bases between them. Germline lookup yields CDR1 SEHNR and CDR2 FQNEAQ (reference sequence). The CDR3 sequence is 14 residues long.

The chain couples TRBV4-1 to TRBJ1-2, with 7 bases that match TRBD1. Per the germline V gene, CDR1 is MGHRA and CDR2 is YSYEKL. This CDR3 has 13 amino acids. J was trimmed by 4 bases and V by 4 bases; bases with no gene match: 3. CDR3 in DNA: TGCGCCAGCAGCCCACGGGACAGCTATGGCTACACCTTC. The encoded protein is CASSPRDSYGYTF.

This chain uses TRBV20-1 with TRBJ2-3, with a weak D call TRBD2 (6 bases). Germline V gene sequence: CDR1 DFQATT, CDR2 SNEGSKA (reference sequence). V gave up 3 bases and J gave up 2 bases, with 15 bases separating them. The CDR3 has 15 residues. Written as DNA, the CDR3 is TGCAGTGCTAGTGACTCGGGACTTCTCACAGATACGCAGTATTTT. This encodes CSASDSGLLTDTQYF.

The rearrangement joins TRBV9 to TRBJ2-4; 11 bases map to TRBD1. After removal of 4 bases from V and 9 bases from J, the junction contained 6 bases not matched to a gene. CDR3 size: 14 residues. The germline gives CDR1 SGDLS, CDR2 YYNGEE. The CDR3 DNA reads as TGTGCCAGCAGCCCGGACAGGGGGCCAGGCATTCAGTACTTC. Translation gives CASSPDRGPGIQYF. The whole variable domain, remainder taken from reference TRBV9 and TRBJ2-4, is DSGVTQTPKHLITATGQRVTLRCSPRSGDLSVYWYQQSLDQGLQFLIQYYNGEERAKGNILERFSAQQFPDLHSELNLSSLELGDSALYFCASSPDRGPGIQYFGAGTRLSVL.

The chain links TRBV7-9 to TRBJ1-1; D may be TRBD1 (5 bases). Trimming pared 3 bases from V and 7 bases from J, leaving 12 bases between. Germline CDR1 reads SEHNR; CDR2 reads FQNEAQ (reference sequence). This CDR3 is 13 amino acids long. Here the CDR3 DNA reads TGTGCCAGCAGCTTGGGGGGACGTAATGAAGCTTTCTTT. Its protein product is CASSLGGRNEAFF.

The CDR3 DNA sequence: TGTGCCAGCAGCCCCTCCCGGGGAGATACGCAGTATTTT. Its translation is CASSPSRGDTQYF. The chain links TRBV5-4 to TRBJ2-3, with TRBD2 as a possible D gene (5 bases). Trimming cost V 4 bases and J 5 bases, with 11 bases left between them. Germline V gene lookup returns CDR1 SGHNT and CDR2 YYREEE (reference sequence). The CDR3 is made up of 13 amino acids.

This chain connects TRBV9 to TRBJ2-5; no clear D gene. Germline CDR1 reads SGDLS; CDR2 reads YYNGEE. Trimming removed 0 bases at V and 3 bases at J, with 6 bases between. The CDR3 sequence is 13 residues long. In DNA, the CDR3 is TGTGCCAGCAGCGTAGTGACGGAAGAGACCCAGTACTTC. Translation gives CASSVVTEETQYF.

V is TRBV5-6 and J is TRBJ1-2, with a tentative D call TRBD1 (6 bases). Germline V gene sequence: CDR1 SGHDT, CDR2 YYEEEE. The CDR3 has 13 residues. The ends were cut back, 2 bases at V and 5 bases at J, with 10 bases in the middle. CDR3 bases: TGTGCCAGCAGCTTCTATACAGGGTATGGCTACACCTTC. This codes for CASSFYTGYGYTF.

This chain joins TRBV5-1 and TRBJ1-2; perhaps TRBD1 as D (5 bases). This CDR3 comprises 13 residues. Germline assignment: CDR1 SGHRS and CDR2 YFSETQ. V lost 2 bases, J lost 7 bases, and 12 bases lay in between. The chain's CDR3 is CASSLDRWSGYTF. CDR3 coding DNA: TGCGCCAGCAGCTTAGACAGATGGTCTGGCTACACCTTC. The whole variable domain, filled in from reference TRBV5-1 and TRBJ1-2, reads KAGVTQTPRYLIKTRGQQVTLSCSPISGHRSVSWYQQTPGQGLQFLFEYFSETQRNKGNFPGRFSGRQFSNSRSEMNVSTLELGDSALYLCASSLDRWSGYTFGSGTRLTVV.

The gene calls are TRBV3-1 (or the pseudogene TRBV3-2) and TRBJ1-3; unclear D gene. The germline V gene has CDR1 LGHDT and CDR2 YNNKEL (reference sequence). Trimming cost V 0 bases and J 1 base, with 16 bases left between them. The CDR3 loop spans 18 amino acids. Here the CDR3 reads CASSQDREGLSSGNTIYF. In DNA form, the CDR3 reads TGTGCCAGCAGCCAAGATCGGGAGGGTTTGTCTTCTGGAAACACCATATATTTT.

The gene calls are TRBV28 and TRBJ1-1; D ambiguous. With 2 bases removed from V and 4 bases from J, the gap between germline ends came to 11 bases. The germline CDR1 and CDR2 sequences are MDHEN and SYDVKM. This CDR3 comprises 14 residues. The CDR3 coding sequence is TGTGCCAGCAGTTTAGTTTTCCGGGGCACTGAAGCTTTCTTT. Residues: CASSLVFRGTEAFF.

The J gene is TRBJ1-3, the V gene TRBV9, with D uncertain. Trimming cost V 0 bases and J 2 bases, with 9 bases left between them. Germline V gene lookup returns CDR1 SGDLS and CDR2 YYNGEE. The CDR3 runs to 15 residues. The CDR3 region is CASSVGVGTGNTIYF. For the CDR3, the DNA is TGTGCCAGCAGCGTAGGAGTCGGGACTGGAAACACCATATATTTT.

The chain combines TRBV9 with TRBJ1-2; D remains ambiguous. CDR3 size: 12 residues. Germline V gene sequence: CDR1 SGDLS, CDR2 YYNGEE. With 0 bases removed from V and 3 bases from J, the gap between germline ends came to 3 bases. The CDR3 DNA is TGTGCCAGCAGCGTAGACGACTATGGCTACACCTTC. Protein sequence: CASSVDDYGYTF.

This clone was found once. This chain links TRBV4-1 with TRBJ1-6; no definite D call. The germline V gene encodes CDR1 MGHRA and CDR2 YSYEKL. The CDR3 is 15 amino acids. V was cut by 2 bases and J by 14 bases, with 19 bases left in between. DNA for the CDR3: TGCGCCAGCAGCCAATCAAGCAGAAGCTTAGGCACCCTCCACTTT. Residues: CASSQSSRSLGTLHF.

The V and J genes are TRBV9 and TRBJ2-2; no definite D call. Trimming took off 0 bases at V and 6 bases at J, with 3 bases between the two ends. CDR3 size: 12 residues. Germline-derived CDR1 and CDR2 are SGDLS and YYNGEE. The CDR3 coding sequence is TGTGCCAGCAGCGTAGTCGCCGGGGAGCTGTTTTTT. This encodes CASSVVAGELFF.